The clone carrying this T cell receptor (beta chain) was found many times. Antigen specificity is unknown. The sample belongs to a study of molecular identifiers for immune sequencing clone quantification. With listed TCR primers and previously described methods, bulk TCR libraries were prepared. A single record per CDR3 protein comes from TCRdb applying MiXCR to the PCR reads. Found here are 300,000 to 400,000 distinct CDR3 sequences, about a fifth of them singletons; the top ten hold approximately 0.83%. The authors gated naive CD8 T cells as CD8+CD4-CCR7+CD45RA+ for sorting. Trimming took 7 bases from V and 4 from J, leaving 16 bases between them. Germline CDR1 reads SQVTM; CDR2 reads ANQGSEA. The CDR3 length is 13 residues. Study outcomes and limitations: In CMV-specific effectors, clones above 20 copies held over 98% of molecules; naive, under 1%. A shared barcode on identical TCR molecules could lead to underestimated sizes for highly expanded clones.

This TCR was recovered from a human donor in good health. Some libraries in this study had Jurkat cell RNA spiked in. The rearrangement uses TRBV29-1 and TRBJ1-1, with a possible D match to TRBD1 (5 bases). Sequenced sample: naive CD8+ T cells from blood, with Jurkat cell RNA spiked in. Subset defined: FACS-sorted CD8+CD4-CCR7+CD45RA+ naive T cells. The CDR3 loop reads CSGGGGGGTEAFF. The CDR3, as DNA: TGCAGCGGGGGTGGGGGGGGTGGCACTGAAGCTTTCTTT.